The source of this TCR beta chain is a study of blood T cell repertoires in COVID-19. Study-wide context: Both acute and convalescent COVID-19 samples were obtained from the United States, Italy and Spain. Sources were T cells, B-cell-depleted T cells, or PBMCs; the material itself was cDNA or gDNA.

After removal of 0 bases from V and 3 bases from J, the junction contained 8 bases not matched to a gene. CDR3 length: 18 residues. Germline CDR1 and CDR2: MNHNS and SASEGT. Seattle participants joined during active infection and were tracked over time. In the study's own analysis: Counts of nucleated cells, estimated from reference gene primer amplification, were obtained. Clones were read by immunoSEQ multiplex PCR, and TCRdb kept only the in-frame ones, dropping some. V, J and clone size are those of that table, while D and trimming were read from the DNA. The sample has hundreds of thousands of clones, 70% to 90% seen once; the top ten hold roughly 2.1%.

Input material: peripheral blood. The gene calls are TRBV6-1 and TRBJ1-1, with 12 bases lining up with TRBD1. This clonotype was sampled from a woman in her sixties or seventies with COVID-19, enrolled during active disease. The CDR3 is CASSEAYGTGGVDTEAFF. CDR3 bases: TGTGCCAGCAGTGAAGCGTACGGGACAGGGGGCGTTGACACTGAAGCTTTCTTT.